This is a list of T cell receptor beta chains from one sample in a study of OX40 agonist ivuxolimab in advanced cancers. Clones were read by immunoSEQ multiplex PCR, and TCRdb kept only the in-frame ones, dropping some. This table holds tens of thousands of clones, 90% to 95% found once. Material: CD4+ or CD8+ T cells sorted from blood, obtained in a trial of the OX40 agonist ivuxolimab. These receptors were taken from an adult with an advanced solid tumor such as melanoma, head and neck, liver or kidney cancer. CDR3s include the opening cysteine and the closing phenylalanine or tryptophan. The D gene is left open where the match is weak. The size entry is marked missing in some rows and otherwise reads once, few, many or a size class.

V gene	CDR3 length	D gene	J gene	clone size	CDR3 protein	CDR3 DNA
TRBV7-9	13	-	TRBJ2-7	-	CASSLAGVPEQYF	TGTGCCAGCAGCTTAGCGGGGGTACCCGAGCAGTACTTC
TRBV7-9	14	-	TRBJ2-2	few	CASSSTGYTGELFF	TGTGCCAGCAGCTCGACAGGATACACCGGGGAGCTGTTTTTT
TRBV19	16	TRBD1	TRBJ1-5	few	CASRADRGVYNQPQHF	TGTGCCAGTAGGGCCGACAGGGGGGTTTACAATCAGCCCCAGCATTTT
TRBV9	11	-	TRBJ2-3	-	CASSGTGTQYF	TGTGCCAGCAGCGGTACAGGTACGCAGTATTTT
TRBV7-2	11	-	TRBJ2-1	-	CASSLGNEQFF	TGTGCCAGCAGCTTAGGTAATGAGCAGTTCTTC
TRBV9	18	-	TRBJ2-3	few	CASSVPGRRFLSTDTQYF	TGTGCCAGCAGCGTGCCGGGACGGAGATTTTTAAGCACAGATACGCAGTATTTT
TRBV7-6	15	-	TRBJ1-4	-	CASSLVDRHNEKLFF	TGTGCCAGCAGTTTAGTCGACAGGCATAATGAAAAACTGTTTTTT
TRBV6-5	15	-	TRBJ2-7	-	CASSYSGRVSDEQYF	TGTGCCAGCAGTTACTCTGGGCGGGTGAGCGACGAGCAGTACTTC
TRBV9	12	-	TRBJ2-7	-	CASSANSYEQYF	TGTGCCAGCAGCGCAAACAGCTACGAGCAGTACTTC
TRBV4-3	17	TRBD2	TRBJ2-1	-	CASSQGTSGSSYNEQFF	TGCGCCAGCAGCCAAGGGACTAGCGGGAGCTCCTACAATGAGCAGTTCTTC
TRBV27	15	TRBD1	TRBJ2-7	-	CASSLGSTGGHEQYF	TGTGCCAGCAGTTTGGGGTCAACAGGGGGCCACGAGCAGTACTTC
TRBV19	15	-	TRBJ1-3	-	CASSSPAVKGNTIYF	TGTGCCAGTAGTTCCCCGGCGGTGAAAGGAAACACCATATATTTT
TRBV7-9	16	TRBD1	TRBJ1-2	-	CASSRRDRGPLYGYTF	TGTGCCAGCAGCCGAAGGGACAGGGGCCCCCTCTATGGCTACACCTTC
TRBV29-1	12	-	TRBJ2-2	once	CSILELTGELFF	TGCAGCATCCTCGAGTTAACCGGGGAGCTGTTTTTT
TRBV11-3	14	TRBD2	TRBJ2-2	-	CASSFPGGTGELFF	TGTGCCAGCAGCTTCCCGGGAGGCACCGGGGAGCTGTTTTTT
TRBV28	13	-	TRBJ2-2	-	CASSYMVSGELFF	TGTGCCAGCAGTTATATGGTTTCCGGGGAGCTGTTTTTT
TRBV9	15	TRBD2	TRBJ2-1	once	CASSVSGRFDNEQFF	TGTGCCAGCAGCGTGAGCGGGAGATTCGACAATGAGCAGTTCTTC
TRBV4-2	23	TRBD1	TRBJ1-4	-	CASSQVRTGTSPKLTERNEKLFF	TGTGCCAGCAGCCAAGTGCGGACAGGGACATCCCCCAAGCTTACCGAAAGAAATGAAAAACTGTTTTTT
TRBV5-1	17	-	TRBJ2-7	-	CASSSILGGRDNYEQYF	TGCGCCAGCAGCTCCATCCTAGGGGGGCGGGATAACTACGAGCAGTACTTC
TRBV7-6	12	-	TRBJ2-1	-	CASSLAAGEQFF	TGTGCCAGCAGCTTAGCCGCGGGTGAGCAGTTCTTC
TRBV11-1	14	TRBD1	TRBJ2-7	once	CASTTDREIAEQYF	TGTGCCAGCACCACAGACAGGGAAATAGCCGAGCAGTACTTC
TRBV7-9	15	TRBD2	TRBJ2-1	once	CASRPTSGPYNEQFF	TGTGCCAGCAGACCGACTAGCGGGCCCTACAATGAGCAGTTCTTC
TRBV29-1	13	-	TRBJ1-1	-	CSVALNTNTEAFF	TGCAGCGTTGCCCTGAACACGAACACTGAAGCTTTCTTT
TRBV9	16	TRBD1	TRBJ2-7	-	CASSVGGQGAGYEQYF	TGTGCCAGCAGCGTAGGGGGACAGGGTGCGGGCTACGAGCAGTACTTC